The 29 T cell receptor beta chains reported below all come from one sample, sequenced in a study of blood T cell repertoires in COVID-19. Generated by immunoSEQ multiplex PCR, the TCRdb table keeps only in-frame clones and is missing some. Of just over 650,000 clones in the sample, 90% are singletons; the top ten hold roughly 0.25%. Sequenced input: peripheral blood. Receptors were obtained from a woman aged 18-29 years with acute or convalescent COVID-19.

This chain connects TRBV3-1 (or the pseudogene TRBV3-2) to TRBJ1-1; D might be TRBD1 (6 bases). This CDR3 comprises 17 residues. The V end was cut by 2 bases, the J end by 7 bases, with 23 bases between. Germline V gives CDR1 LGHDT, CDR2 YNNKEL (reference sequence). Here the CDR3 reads CASSQKKARTVKHEAFF. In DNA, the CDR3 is TGTGCCAGCAGCCAAAAGAAAGCCCGGACAGTGAAACATGAAGCTTTCTTT.

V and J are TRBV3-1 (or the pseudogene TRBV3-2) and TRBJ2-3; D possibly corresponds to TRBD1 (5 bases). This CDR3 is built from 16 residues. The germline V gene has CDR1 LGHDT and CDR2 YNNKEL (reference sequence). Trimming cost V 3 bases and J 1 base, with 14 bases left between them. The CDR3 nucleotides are TGTGCCAGCAGCCAGTCAGTCATACAGGGCACAGATACGCAGTATTTT. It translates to CASSQSVIQGTDTQYF.

DNA for the CDR3: TGTGCCAGCTCACCATACCGCCCGGCAGGGGAACTAAAGGGCTACACCTTC. The encoded protein is CASSPYRPAGELKGYTF. The chain links TRBV18 to TRBJ1-2; D is perhaps TRBD1 (6 bases). The V gene lost 2 bases and the J gene lost 8 bases, with 24 bases spanning the gap. Germline assignment: CDR1 KGHSH and CDR2 LQKENI. This CDR3 spans 17 amino acids. Filled out from reference TRBV18 and TRBJ1-2, the complete variable domain reads NAGVMQNPRHLVRRRGQEARLRCSPMKGHSHVYWYRQLPEEGLKFMVYLQKENIIDESGMPKERFSAEFPKEGPSILRIQQVVRGDSAAYFCASSPYRPAGELKGYTFGSGTRLTVV.

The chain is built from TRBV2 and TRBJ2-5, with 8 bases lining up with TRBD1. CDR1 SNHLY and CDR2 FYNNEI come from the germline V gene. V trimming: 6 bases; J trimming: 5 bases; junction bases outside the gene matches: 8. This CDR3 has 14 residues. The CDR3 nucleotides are TGTGCCAGCAGAGACAGGGGAACTAGGGAGACCCAGTACTTC. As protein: CASRDRGTRETQYF. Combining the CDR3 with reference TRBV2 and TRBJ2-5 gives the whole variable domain EPEVTQTPSHQVTQMGQEVILRCVPISNHLYFYWYRQILGQKVEFLVSFYNNEISEKSEIFDDQFSVERPDGSNFTLKIRSTKLEDSAMYFCASRDRGTRETQYFGPGTRLLVL.

CDR3 amino acids: CASSLTGTGSTGELFF. In DNA form, the CDR3 reads TGTGCCAGCAGCTTGACCGGGACAGGGTCAACCGGGGAGCTGTTTTTT. The rearrangement joins TRBV7-3 to TRBJ2-2, with 9 bases lining up with TRBD1. With 3 bases clipped from V and 5 bases from J, the junction kept 7 bases outside the gene matches. The CDR3 loop spans 16 amino acids. Germline V gene lookup returns CDR1 SGHTA and CDR2 FQGTGA. The variable domain in full, with the rest retrieved from reference TRBV7-3 and TRBJ2-2, is GAGVSQTPSNKVTEKGKYVELRCDPISGHTALYWYRQSLGQGPEFLIYFQGTGAADDSGLPNDRFFAVRPEGSVSTLKIQRTERGDSAVYLCASSLTGTGSTGELFFGEGSRLTVL.

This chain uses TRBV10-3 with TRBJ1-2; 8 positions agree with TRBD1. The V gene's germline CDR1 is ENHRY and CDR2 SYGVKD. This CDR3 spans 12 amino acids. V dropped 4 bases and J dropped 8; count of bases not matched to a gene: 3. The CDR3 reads CAISGTGSGYTF. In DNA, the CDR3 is TGTGCCATCAGTGGGACAGGGAGCGGCTACACCTTC.

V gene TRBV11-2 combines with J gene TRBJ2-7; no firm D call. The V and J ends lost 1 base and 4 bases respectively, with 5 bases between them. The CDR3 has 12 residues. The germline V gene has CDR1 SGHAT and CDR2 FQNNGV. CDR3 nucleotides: TGTGCCAGCAGCTTAGCTAGTTACGAGCAGTACTTC. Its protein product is CASSLASYEQYF.

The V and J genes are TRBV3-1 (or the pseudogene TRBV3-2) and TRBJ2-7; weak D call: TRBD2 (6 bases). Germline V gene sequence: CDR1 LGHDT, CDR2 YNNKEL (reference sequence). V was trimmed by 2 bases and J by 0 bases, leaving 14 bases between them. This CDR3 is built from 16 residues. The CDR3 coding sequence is TGTGCCAGCAGCCAATACCGACTAGGACGCTCCTACGAGCAGTACTTC. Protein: CASSQYRLGRSYEQYF.

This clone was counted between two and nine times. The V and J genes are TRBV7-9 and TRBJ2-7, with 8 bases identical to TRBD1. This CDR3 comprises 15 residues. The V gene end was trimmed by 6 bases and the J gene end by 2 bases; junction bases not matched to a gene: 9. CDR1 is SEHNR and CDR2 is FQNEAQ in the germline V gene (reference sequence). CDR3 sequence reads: CASRQIGTGPYEQYF. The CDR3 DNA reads TGTGCCAGCAGACAGATCGGGACAGGACCCTACGAGCAGTACTTC.

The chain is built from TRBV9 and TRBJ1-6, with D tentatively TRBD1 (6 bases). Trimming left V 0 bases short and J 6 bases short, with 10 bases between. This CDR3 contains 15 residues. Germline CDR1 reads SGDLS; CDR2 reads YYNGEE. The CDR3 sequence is CASSVDGGANSPLHF. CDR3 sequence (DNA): TGTGCCAGCAGCGTAGATGGGGGGGCTAATTCACCCCTCCACTTT.

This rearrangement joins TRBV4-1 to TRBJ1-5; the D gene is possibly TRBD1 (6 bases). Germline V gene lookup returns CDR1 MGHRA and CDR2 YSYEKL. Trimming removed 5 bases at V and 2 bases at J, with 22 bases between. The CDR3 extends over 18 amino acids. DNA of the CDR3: TGCGCCAGCAGCTGGAACCCCCATAACAGGGATGGCAATCAGCCCCAGCATTTT. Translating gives CASSWNPHNRDGNQPQHF.

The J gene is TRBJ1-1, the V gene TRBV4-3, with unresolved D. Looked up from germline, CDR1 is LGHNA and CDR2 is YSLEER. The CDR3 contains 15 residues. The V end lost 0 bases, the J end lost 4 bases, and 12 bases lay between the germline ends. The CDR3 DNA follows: TGCGCCAGCAGCCAAGAGAGCGGGGTTAGCACTGAAGCTTTCTTT. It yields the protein CASSQESGVSTEAFF.

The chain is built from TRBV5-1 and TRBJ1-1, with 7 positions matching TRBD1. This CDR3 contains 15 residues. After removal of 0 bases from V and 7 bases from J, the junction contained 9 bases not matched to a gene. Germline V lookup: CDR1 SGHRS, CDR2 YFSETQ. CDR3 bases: TGCGCCAGCAGCTTGGCAGGGGGTTTCTCGCTTGAAGCTTTCTTT. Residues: CASSLAGGFSLEAFF. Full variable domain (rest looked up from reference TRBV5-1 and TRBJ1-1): KAGVTQTPRYLIKTRGQQVTLSCSPISGHRSVSWYQQTPGQGLQFLFEYFSETQRNKGNFPGRFSGRQFSNSRSEMNVSTLELGDSALYLCASSLAGGFSLEAFFGQGTRLTVV.

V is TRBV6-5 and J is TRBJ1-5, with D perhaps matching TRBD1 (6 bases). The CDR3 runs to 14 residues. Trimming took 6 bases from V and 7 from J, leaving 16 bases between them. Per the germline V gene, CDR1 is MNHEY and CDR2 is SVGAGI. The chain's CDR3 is CASRPTGLGQPQHF. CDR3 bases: TGTGCCAGCAGACCCACAGGGTTAGGACAGCCCCAGCATTTT.

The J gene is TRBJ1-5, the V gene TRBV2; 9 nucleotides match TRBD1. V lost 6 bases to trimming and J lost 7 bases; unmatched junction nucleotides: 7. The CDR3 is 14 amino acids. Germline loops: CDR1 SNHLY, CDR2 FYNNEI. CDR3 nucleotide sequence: TGTGCCAGCAGGGCCGGGACAGGGATACAGCCCCAGCATTTT. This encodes CASRAGTGIQPQHF.

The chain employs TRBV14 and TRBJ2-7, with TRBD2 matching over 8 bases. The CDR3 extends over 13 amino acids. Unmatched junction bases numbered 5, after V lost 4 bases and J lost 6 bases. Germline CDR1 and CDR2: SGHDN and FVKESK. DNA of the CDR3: TGTGCCAGCAGCCCCCCGGGAGGGAGCGAGCAGTACTTC. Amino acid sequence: CASSPPGGSEQYF.

CDR3 in amino acids: CASSPDRFSGYYTF. CDR3 bases: TGTGCCAGCAGCCCCGACCGGTTTTCGGGTTATTACACCTTC. The chain has TRBV7-2 and TRBJ1-2, with no clear D. The V end lost 5 bases, the J end lost 11 bases, and 21 bases lay between the germline ends. Germline values: CDR1 SGHTA, CDR2 FQGNSA. The CDR3 has 14 amino acids.

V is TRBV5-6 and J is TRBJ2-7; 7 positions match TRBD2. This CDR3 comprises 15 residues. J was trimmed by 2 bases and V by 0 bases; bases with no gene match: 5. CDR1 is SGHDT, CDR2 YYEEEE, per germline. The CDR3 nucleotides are TGTGCCAGCAGCTTGGGCGCGGGGGTGACCTACGAGCAGTACTTC. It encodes CASSLGAGVTYEQYF.

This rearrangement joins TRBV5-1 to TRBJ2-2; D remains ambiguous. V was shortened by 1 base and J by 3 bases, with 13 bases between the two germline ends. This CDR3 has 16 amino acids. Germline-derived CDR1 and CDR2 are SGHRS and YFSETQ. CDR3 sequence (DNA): TGCGCCAGCAGCTTGACCTACCTCCTGGACACCGGGGAGCTGTTTTTT. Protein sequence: CASSLTYLLDTGELFF.

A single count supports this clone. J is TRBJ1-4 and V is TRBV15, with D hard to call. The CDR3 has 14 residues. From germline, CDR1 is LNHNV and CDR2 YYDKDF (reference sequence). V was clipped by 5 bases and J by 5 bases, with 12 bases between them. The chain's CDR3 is CATSSWALNEKLFF. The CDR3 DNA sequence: TGTGCCACCAGCTCCTGGGCCCTCAATGAAAAACTGTTTTTT.

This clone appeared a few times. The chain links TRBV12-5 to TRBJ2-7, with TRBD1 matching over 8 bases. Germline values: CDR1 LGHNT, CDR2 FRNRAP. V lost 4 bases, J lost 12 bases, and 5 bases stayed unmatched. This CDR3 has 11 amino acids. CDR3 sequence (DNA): TGTGCTAGTGGTTGGACAGGGCTCCTGTACTTC. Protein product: CASGWTGLLYF.

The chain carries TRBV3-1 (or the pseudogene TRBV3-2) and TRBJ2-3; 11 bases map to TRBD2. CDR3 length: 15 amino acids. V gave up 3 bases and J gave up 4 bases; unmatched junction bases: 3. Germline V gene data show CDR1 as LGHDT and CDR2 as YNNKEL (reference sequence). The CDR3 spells CASSQQTSGADTQYF. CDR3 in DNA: TGTGCCAGCAGCCAGCAGACTAGCGGGGCAGATACGCAGTATTTT.

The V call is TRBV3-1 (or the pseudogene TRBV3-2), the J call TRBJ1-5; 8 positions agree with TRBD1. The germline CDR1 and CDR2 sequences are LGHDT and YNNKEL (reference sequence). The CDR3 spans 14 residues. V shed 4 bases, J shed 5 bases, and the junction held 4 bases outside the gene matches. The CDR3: CASSPSTGDQPQHF. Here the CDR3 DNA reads TGTGCCAGCAGCCCCTCGACAGGGGATCAGCCCCAGCATTTT.

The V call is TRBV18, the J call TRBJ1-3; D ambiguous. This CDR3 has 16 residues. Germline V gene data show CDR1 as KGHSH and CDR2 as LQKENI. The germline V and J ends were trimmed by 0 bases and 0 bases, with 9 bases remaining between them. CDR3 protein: CASSPPFGSSGNTIYF. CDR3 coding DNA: TGTGCCAGCTCACCACCTTTCGGGAGCTCTGGAAACACCATATATTTT.

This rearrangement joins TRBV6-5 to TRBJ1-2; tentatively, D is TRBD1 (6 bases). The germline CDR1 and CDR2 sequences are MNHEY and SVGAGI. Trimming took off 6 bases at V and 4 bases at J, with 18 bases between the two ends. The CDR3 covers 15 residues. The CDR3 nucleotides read TGTGCCAGCAGCCGAATGGCGGGGGCGGGCTATGGCTACACCTTC. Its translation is CASSRMAGAGYGYTF.

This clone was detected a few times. The CDR3 region has the DNA TGTGCCAGCAGACCGGGACAGGGGGAAAAACTGTTTTTT. It is translated as CASRPGQGEKLFF. The chain combines TRBV12-3 or TRBV12-4 with TRBJ1-4, with 10 bases aligning to TRBD1. The CDR3 has 13 amino acids. Trimming took 6 bases from V and 8 from J; bases not matched to a gene: 3.

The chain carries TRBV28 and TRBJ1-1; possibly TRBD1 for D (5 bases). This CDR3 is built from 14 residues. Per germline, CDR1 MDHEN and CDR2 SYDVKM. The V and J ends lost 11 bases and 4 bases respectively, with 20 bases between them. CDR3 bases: TGTGCCGTCAAACAGGCCTCGCGGGGCACTGAAGCTTTCTTT. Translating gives CAVKQASRGTEAFF. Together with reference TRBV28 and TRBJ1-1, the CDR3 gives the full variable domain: DVKVTQSSRYLVKRTGEKVFLECVQDMDHENMFWYRQDPGLGLRLIYFSYDVKMKEKGDIPEGYSVSREKKERFSLILESASTNQTSMYLCAVKQASRGTEAFFGQGTRLTVV.

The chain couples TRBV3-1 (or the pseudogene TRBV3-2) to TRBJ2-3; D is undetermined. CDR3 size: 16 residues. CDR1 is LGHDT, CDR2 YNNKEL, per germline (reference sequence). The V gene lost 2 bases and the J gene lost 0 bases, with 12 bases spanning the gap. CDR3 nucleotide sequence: TGTGCCAGCAGCCAAATTTTAGTGAAAAGCACAGATACGCAGTATTTT. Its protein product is CASSQILVKSTDTQYF.

The CDR3 loop reads CASSLRGTGINTGELFF. The CDR3 nucleotides read TGTGCCAGCAGCTTACGCGGGACAGGGATCAACACCGGGGAGCTGTTTTTT. The V call is TRBV7-7, the J call TRBJ2-2; 9 bases match TRBD1. CDR1 SSHAT and CDR2 FNYEAQ come from the germline V gene (reference sequence). V was clipped by 2 bases and J by 2 bases; unmatched bases: 6. The CDR3 totals 17 residues.